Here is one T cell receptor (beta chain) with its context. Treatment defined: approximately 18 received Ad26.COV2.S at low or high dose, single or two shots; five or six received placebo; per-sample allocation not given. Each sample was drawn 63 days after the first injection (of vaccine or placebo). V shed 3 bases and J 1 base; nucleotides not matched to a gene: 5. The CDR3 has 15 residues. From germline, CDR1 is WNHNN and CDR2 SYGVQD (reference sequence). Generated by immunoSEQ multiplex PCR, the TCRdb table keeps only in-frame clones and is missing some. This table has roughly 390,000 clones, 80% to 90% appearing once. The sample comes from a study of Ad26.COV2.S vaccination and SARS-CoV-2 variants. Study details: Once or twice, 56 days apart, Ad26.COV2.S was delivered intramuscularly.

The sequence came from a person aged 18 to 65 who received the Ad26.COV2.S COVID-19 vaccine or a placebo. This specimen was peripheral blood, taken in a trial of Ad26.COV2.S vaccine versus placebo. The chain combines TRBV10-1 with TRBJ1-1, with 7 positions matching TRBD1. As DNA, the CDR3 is TGCGCCAGCAGTGAAACAGGGGTTACGAACACTGAAGCTTTCTTT. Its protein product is CASSETGVTNTEAFF.